This T cell receptor (beta chain) originates from a study of T-cell reconstitution after alpha-beta-depleted transplantation in children. Germline V gene data show CDR1 as DFQATT and CDR2 as SNEGSKA (reference sequence). The CDR3 contains 15 residues. V shed 3 bases, J shed 0 bases, and the junction held 7 bases outside the gene matches. A remark on this clonotype: Its cognate antigen is unknown.

Researchers prepared the TCRbeta library using unique molecular identifiers, the study reports. TCRdb passed the PCR reads through MiXCR, listing each CDR3 protein once. There are more than 200,000 distinct CDR3 sequences in the sample; roughly 25% occur only once, and 4% to 5.5% lies in the top ten. Study outcomes and limitations: After one year, T-cell counts and TCRbeta diversity mostly came from new T cells. Elevated TCRbeta diversity at day 60 was traced, in some patients, to surviving recipient T cells and thymic progenitors. It was reported that alpha-beta T cells came from several hundred expanded graft clones (about two months after transplant).

The specimen comprised PBMCs, mostly from graft donor cells, sampled 360 days after TCRalphabeta/CD19-depleted stem cell transplant. The rearrangement joins TRBV20-1 to TRBJ2-7, with TRBD2 matching over 8 bases. The receptor was derived from a female patient aged 2 to 10 who had a stem cell transplant for congenital amegakaryocytic thrombocytopenia, so the T cells may come from the graft donor. This chain's CDR3 is CSASGGVPSSYEQYF. CDR3 coding DNA: TGCAGTGCTAGCGGGGGGGTACCGAGCTCCTACGAGCAGTACTTC.